A selection of T cell receptor beta chains follows, all from one sample in a study of shared clonotypes between healthy human individuals. Profiling relied on immunoSEQ multiplex PCR, and the TCRdb table lists in-frame clones only, not all of them. The data contain approximately 1,500,000 clones, roughly 96% of them singletons. The specimen sequenced was naive CD4+ T cells sorted from blood. The receptors here all came from a man younger than 40 in good health. Both conserved end residues are part of each CDR3. A D gene is named only where the DNA matches it firmly. Expanded clones are given a class, and other clones once, few, many or no size at all.

CDR3 DNA	CDR3 protein	V gene	J gene	D gene	clone size
TGCGCCAGCAGCTTGGTCCCAGGGGGCGTAGAGACCCAGTACTTC	CASSLVPGGVETQYF	TRBV5-1	TRBJ2-5	TRBD1	.
TGTGCCAGCAGTGAAGCCAGTTCGGACGGAGAAACTGCAACTAATGAAAAACTGTTTTTT	CASSEASSDGETATNEKLFF	TRBV2	TRBJ1-4	.	.
TGTGCCAGCAGGCGGACAGGGACCTACGAGCAGTACTTC	CASRRTGTYEQYF	TRBV6-5	TRBJ2-7	TRBD1	.
TGTGCCAGCAGCTTAGCTAGGGGGCGGCCCCAGCATTTT	CASSLARGRPQHF	TRBV7-2	TRBJ1-5	TRBD1	.
TGCGCCAGCAGCCAGAGGACAGGAACCTTCTATGGCTACACCTTC	CASSQRTGTFYGYTF	TRBV4-3	TRBJ1-2	TRBD1	few
TGTGCCAGCAGTGCAACCGGGGAGGCTGGGGCCAACGTCCTGACTTTC	CASSATGEAGANVLTF	TRBV6-4	TRBJ2-6	.	.
TGTGCCAGCAGCCTACTGGGTGAAAAACTGTTTTTT	CASSLLGEKLFF	TRBV7-2	TRBJ1-4	.	.
TGTGCCAGCACCCGCCTTGGTTCTGGAAACACCATATATTTT	CASTRLGSGNTIYF	TRBV7-2	TRBJ1-3	.	once
TGCGCCAGCAGCTTCCTTGAGAGCGGGAACTCCTACGAGCAGTACTTC	CASSFLESGNSYEQYF	TRBV5-1	TRBJ2-7	TRBD2	.
TGTGCCAGCAGACAGAGCGGGTTACACTACGAGCAGTACTTC	CASRQSGLHYEQYF	TRBV11-3	TRBJ2-7	.	.
TGTGCCACCAGCAGTCCCACAGGGGGCTACACTGAAGCTTTCTTT	CATSSPTGGYTEAFF	TRBV15	TRBJ1-1	TRBD1	.
TGTGCCAGCAGTTTATGGTCCCACAGGCCCTCTGGGGCCAACGTCCTGACTTTC	CASSLWSHRPSGANVLTF	TRBV28	TRBJ2-6	.	.
TGTGCCACCAGGAACCGGGACAGACGCACAGATACGCAGTATTTT	CATRNRDRRTDTQYF	TRBV15	TRBJ2-3	TRBD1	.
TGTGCCAGCTCACCAGGGACAGGAGGGCAAGAGACCCAGTACTTC	CASSPGTGGQETQYF	TRBV18	TRBJ2-5	TRBD1	.
TGTGCCATCAGCGCAGACAATGAGCAGTTCTTC	CAISADNEQFF	TRBV10-3	TRBJ2-1	.	.
TGCGCCAGCAGCCAAGGTTCGGCTAGCGGGTACTACGAGCAGTACTTC	CASSQGSASGYYEQYF	TRBV4-1	TRBJ2-7	TRBD2	.
TGTGCCAGCAGCTTAGGAGGGGGAGCCGGGGAGCTGTTTTTT	CASSLGGGAGELFF	TRBV7-9	TRBJ2-2	.	.
TGTGCCACCAGCAGAGATCTCACGTCTTCCTACAATGAGCAGTTCTTC	CATSRDLTSSYNEQFF	TRBV15	TRBJ2-1	.	many
TGCGCCAGCAGCCGGTCGACGGGTACGCAGTATTTT	CASSRSTGTQYF	TRBV4-1	TRBJ2-3	.	.
TGTGCCAGCAGCTTAGCCGCCCAGCGGAGGGCTGGAACAGATACGCAGTATTTT	CASSLAAQRRAGTDTQYF	TRBV7-8	TRBJ2-3	.	.
TGCGCCAGCAGCTTTCATTCCGGGACGGCGAATGAAAAACTGTTTTTT	CASSFHSGTANEKLFF	TRBV4-1	TRBJ1-4	.	.
TGTGCCAGCAGCCCCCGGACTTTCACCGGGGAGCTGTTTTTT	CASSPRTFTGELFF	TRBV11-3	TRBJ2-2	.	.
TGTGCCAGTAAGGTTTCGGGACAGCCCTACAATGAGCAGTTCTTC	CASKVSGQPYNEQFF	TRBV19	TRBJ2-1	TRBD1	.
TGTGCCAGCAGCCGGGACCCGTCTGGGGCCAACGTCCTGACTTTC	CASSRDPSGANVLTF	TRBV5-6	TRBJ2-6	.	.
TGTGCCAGCAGCTTGACAGCGACCCGAGAAGAAAATGAAAAACTGTTTTTT	CASSLTATREENEKLFF	TRBV7-9	TRBJ1-4	.	.
TGTGCCAGCAGCCGCCGAATTGGGCTAGCGGGAGATGAGCAGTTCTTC	CASSRRIGLAGDEQFF	TRBV5-4	TRBJ2-1	TRBD2	.
TGTGCCAGCAGTTCTAGGACAGGGCGTAACGAGCAGTACTTC	CASSSRTGRNEQYF	TRBV27	TRBJ2-7	TRBD1	.
TGTGCCAGTAGTACAACCAGCTCCTACGAGCAGTACTTC	CASSTTSSYEQYF	TRBV19	TRBJ2-7	.	.
TGTGCCAGTAGTATTGCAGCGGGAGTATCAGAGACCCAGTACTTC	CASSIAAGVSETQYF	TRBV19	TRBJ2-5	TRBD2	.
TGCAGTGCTAGTTTAGAGACCCAGTACTTC	CSASLETQYF	TRBV20-1	TRBJ2-5	.	few
TGTGCCAGCAGTTTAGGACAGGTCAAGAACACTGAAGCTTTCTTT	CASSLGQVKNTEAFF	TRBV2	TRBJ1-1	TRBD1	.
TGTGCCAGCAGCTTAGCGTTGGGGACAGGGCGGCAGTTCTTC	CASSLALGTGRQFF	TRBV7-8	TRBJ2-1	TRBD1	.
TGTGCCAGCAGCTTAGAGACTAGCGGGATTGACGAGCAGTACTTC	CASSLETSGIDEQYF	TRBV11-3	TRBJ2-7	TRBD2	.
TGTGCCAGCAGGGGGGAGACTGAAGCTTTCTTT	CASRGETEAFF	TRBV9	TRBJ1-1	.	.
TGTGCCAGCAGCTTGTTGGGACTTGATACCGGGGAGCTGTTTTTT	CASSLLGLDTGELFF	TRBV11-3	TRBJ2-2	.	.
TGTGCCAGCTCATTTGGACAGGGAAGCGAGCAGTACTTC	CASSFGQGSEQYF	TRBV18	TRBJ2-7	TRBD1	.
TGTGCCAGCCGGGACGGGGGATTACGGGAGCAGTACTTC	CASRDGGLREQYF	TRBV14	TRBJ2-7	.	.
TGTGCCAGCAGCCTGATCCACAGGATACAAGAGACCCAGTACTTC	CASSLIHRIQETQYF	TRBV5-8	TRBJ2-5	.	.
TGTGCCAGCAGACCATTTAGCGGGACCGGGGCCTACGAGCAGTACTTC	CASRPFSGTGAYEQYF	TRBV28	TRBJ2-7	TRBD2	.
TGCAGCGCACAGGGGGCGATGGACATTCAGTACTTC	CSAQGAMDIQYF	TRBV29-1	TRBJ2-4	TRBD1	.
TGTGCCAGCTCACCTAGGGGAACTATCCCAGATACGCAGTATTTT	CASSPRGTIPDTQYF	TRBV18	TRBJ2-3	.	.
TGTGCCAGCAGCTCACTCGGGGGGGGTACGCAGTATTTT	CASSSLGGGTQYF	TRBV11-2	TRBJ2-3	TRBD2	.
TGCGCCAGCAGCTTGCGACCATCGACAGGGCAATCCTACGAGCAGTACTTC	CASSLRPSTGQSYEQYF	TRBV5-1	TRBJ2-7	TRBD1	.
TGTGCCAGCAGCTCGGGGACAGGGGGCAAGTACGAGCAGTACTTC	CASSSGTGGKYEQYF	TRBV7-9	TRBJ2-7	TRBD1	.
TGCGCCAGCAGCTCCCGGACAGCTTGGGCAGATACGCAGTATTTT	CASSSRTAWADTQYF	TRBV5-1	TRBJ2-3	.	.
TGTGCCAGCAGTGTAGCGGGAGGGCAAGAGACCCAGTACTTC	CASSVAGGQETQYF	TRBV2	TRBJ2-5	TRBD2	.
TGCGCCAGCAGCTTCGACAGGCGTAAAGAGACCCAGTACTTC	CASSFDRRKETQYF	TRBV5-1	TRBJ2-5	.	.
TGCGCCAGCAGCTCTGGGGTTGGACAGATGAACACTGAAGCTTTCTTT	CASSSGVGQMNTEAFF	TRBV5-1	TRBJ1-1	.	.
TGCAGCGTTGAAAACAGGGGTGCAGATACGCAGTATTTT	CSVENRGADTQYF	TRBV29-1	TRBJ2-3	TRBD1	.
TGTGCCACCCCCAAGCAGCCCGACTATGGCTACACCTTC	CATPKQPDYGYTF	TRBV2	TRBJ1-2	.	.
TGTGCCAGCAGCGCCCGGTACGAGGGCTACACCTTC	CASSARYEGYTF	TRBV9	TRBJ1-2	.	.
TGTGCCAGCAGCGTGGTGGGGACTAGCGGCTTAACTAGCACAGATACGCAGTATTTT	CASSVVGTSGLTSTDTQYF	TRBV7-9	TRBJ2-3	TRBD2	.
TGTGCCAGCAGTGATGGGCGGGGAGACAATGAGCAGTTCTTC	CASSDGRGDNEQFF	TRBV2	TRBJ2-1	.	.
TGTGCCAGCAGCTCTGACTGGTCCGCGGATGAGCAGTTCTTC	CASSSDWSADEQFF	TRBV7-2	TRBJ2-1	.	.
TGTGCCAGCAGTGCCTTAGCGGGCCGGATCTACAATGAGCAGTTCTTC	CASSALAGRIYNEQFF	TRBV2	TRBJ2-1	TRBD2	.